Listed below are T cell receptor beta chains from one sample, sequenced in a study of memory CD4+ T cells and cytomegalovirus serostatus. Repertoires were generated with immunoSEQ multiplex PCR, while TCRdb's copy carries only in-frame clones and drops some. The sample holds under 50,000 clones, around 80% seen once. Sequenced material: memory CD4+ T cells from blood. Receptors were obtained from an adult in good health and CMV-seronegative. The CDR3 runs from the conserved cysteine through the conserved F or W. D genes are given only for firm matches. Clone size is stated in some rows and not others, as once, few, many or a class when expanded.

d_call clone_size j_call v_call cdr3_nt cdr3_aa
NA NA TRBJ1-2 TRBV18 TGTGCCAGCTCACCACCCGCGGAGACAATCTATGGCTACACCTTC CASSPPAETIYGYTF
TRBD1 NA TRBJ1-6 TRBV30 TGTGCCTGGCACGCAACAGGGGGGTCACCCCTCCACTTT CAWHATGGSPLHF
NA NA TRBJ1-1 TRBV5-4 TGTGCCAGCAGCCTGTCGGCATCGAGGACTGAAGCTTTCTTT CASSLSASRTEAFF
TRBD1 NA TRBJ1-6 TRBV7-9 TGTGCCACTCTGGACAGGGGGTATAATTCACCCCTCCACTTT CATLDRGYNSPLHF
NA few TRBJ1-6 TRBV7-6 TGTGCCAGCAGCTTAGCGTCAAGTTCACCCCTCCACTTT CASSLASSSPLHF
NA NA TRBJ1-2 TRBV29-1 TGCAGCGTTGAAGATGGGGCAGGGCAAGACGGCGATGGCTACACCTTC CSVEDGAGQDGDGYTF
NA NA TRBJ2-3 TRBV18 TGTGCCAGCTCCCCGCCGGGGGCTGATACGCAGTATTTT CASSPPGADTQYF
TRBD1 few TRBJ1-1 TRBV19 TGTGCCACTGGACAGGGAGGGAACACTGAAGCTTTCTTT CATGQGGNTEAFF
TRBD1 NA TRBJ2-5 TRBV7-6 TGTGCCAGCAGCTTCCAGGGGGCCGAGACCCAGTACTTC CASSFQGAETQYF
TRBD2 NA TRBJ2-1 TRBV5-4 TGTGCCAGCAGCCCCGGTGGAGCGGGGGGGCGCCAGTTCTTC CASSPGGAGGRQFF
NA NA TRBJ1-1 TRBV5-1 TGCGCCAGCAGCTCTATGGCGGAGGGGCACACTGAAGCTTTCTTT CASSSMAEGHTEAFF
NA NA TRBJ1-4 TRBV19 TGTGCCACCTCATCCAGGGAGGGATATGAAAAACTGTTTTTT CATSSREGYEKLFF
NA few TRBJ1-2 TRBV7-2 TGTGCCAGCGGGGCGGGGGCATCCTATGGCTACACCTTC CASGAGASYGYTF
TRBD2 once TRBJ2-2 TRBV6-1 TGTGCCAGCATGGGCGGGGGGGGCACCGGGGAGCTGTTTTTT CASMGGGGTGELFF
NA once TRBJ1-1 TRBV5-1 TGCGCCAGCAAGACCGACCTGAACACTGAAGCTTTCTTT CASKTDLNTEAFF
NA NA TRBJ2-6 TRBV16 TGTGCCAGCAGCCCCGACGTGTCTGGGGCCAACGTCCTGACTTTC CASSPDVSGANVLTF
NA NA TRBJ1-5 TRBV5-4 TGTGCCAGCAGCTTGGCAGGTGGCAATCAGCCCCAGCATTTT CASSLAGGNQPQHF
NA NA TRBJ2-7 TRBV6-6 TGTGCCAGCAGTCCAACGGAGGACAGACACTCCTTC CASSPTEDRHSF
NA once TRBJ1-5 TRBV28 TGTGCCACGTGCCCAGGGGACGGCAATCAGCCCCAGCATTTT CATCPGDGNQPQHF
NA few TRBJ1-1 TRBV5-1 TGCGCCAGCAGCTTGGGAGATTCCCGAACCACTGAAGCTTTCTTT CASSLGDSRTTEAFF
NA NA TRBJ2-3 TRBV5-4 TGTGCCAGCAGCTTGTTAGACAGTACGATCACAGATACGCAGTATTTT CASSLLDSTITDTQYF
NA NA TRBJ1-5 TRBV19 TGTGCCAGTAGTAAAACAGACAATCAGCCCCAGCATTTT CASSKTDNQPQHF
NA NA TRBJ2-5 TRBV7-2 TGTGCCAGCAGCTTAGCCCGGGGGTCAGAGACCCAGTACTTC CASSLARGSETQYF
NA few TRBJ2-3 TRBV5-4 TGTGCCAGCAGCTTCTCGCCCACAGATACGCAGTATTTT CASSFSPTDTQYF
NA NA TRBJ2-3 TRBV14 TGTGCCAGCAGCCAAGATCTTACCGGGTGGGATACGCAGTATTTT CASSQDLTGWDTQYF
NA few TRBJ1-2 TRBV5-1 TGCGCCAGCAGCTTTGGACCTGACTATGGCTACACCTTC CASSFGPDYGYTF
NA NA TRBJ2-3 TRBV2 TGTGCCAGCAGGTTAAGGGACAAAGATACGCAGTATTTT CASRLRDKDTQYF
TRBD1 NA TRBJ1-2 TRBV28 TGTGCCAGCAGTCAGCCCCAACAGGGGATGGAGGGCTACACCTTC CASSQPQQGMEGYTF
NA NA TRBJ1-6 TRBV6-5 TGTGCCAGCAGTTACTCGGGCCCCGATAGGTCACCCCTCCACTTT CASSYSGPDRSPLHF
NA NA TRBJ1-2 TRBV30 TGTGCCTGGAGACCGAAGGGGTGGGACTATGGCTACACCTTC CAWRPKGWDYGYTF
TRBD1 NA TRBJ2-3 TRBV10-2 TGCGCCAGCATTCCGGGACAGGGGCCTAGCACAGATACGCAGTATTTT CASIPGQGPSTDTQYF
NA NA TRBJ2-3 TRBV28 TGTGCCAGCAGTTTACCAGGTACTAGCACAGATACGCAGTATTTT CASSLPGTSTDTQYF
NA once TRBJ1-5 TRBV27 TGTGCCAGCAGTGATGGCGCGGGGGTGAGGCCCCAGCATTTT CASSDGAGVRPQHF
NA NA TRBJ1-4 TRBV4-3 TGCGCCAGCAGCCAAGATATCCTCCCCGGGGGGGGAAAACTGTTTTTT CASSQDILPGGGKLFF
TRBD2 once TRBJ2-2 TRBV6-5 TGTGCCACCAAGCGGGGGGGGAACACCGGGGAGCTGTTTTTT CATKRGGNTGELFF
NA once TRBJ1-5 TRBV9 TGTGCCAGCAGCGTAGAGGATGGGCAGCCCCAGCATTTT CASSVEDGQPQHF
NA NA TRBJ2-3 TRBV21-1 TGTGCCACCTTAATTAGCGGGAGCACAGATACGCAGTATTTT CATLISGSTDTQYF
NA NA TRBJ2-3 TRBV6-5 TGTGCCAGCCGGATGGGGCCCACAGATACGCAGTATTTT CASRMGPTDTQYF
NA NA TRBJ2-3 TRBV9 TGTGCCAGCAGCCAGGGACCACCCCCAGATACGCAGTATTTT CASSQGPPPDTQYF
TRBD1 NA TRBJ1-2 TRBV6-5 TGTGCCAGCAGTGGACAGGGGGCGGGCTACACCTTC CASSGQGAGYTF
NA NA TRBJ1-1 TRBV11-1 TGTGCCAGCAGCTGGAGCGGCATCACTGAAGCTTTCTTT CASSWSGITEAFF
TRBD1 NA TRBJ1-2 TRBV29-1 TGCAGCGTGGACGGACAGGGGGCTGTGGATGGCTACACCTTC CSVDGQGAVDGYTF
TRBD2 once TRBJ2-3 TRBV7-2 TGTGCCAGCAGCTTAGAGATAGCGGGGGCCTACACAGATACGCAGTATTTT CASSLEIAGAYTDTQYF